Given below is one T cell receptor beta chain in context. Which antigen it targets is not known. No quality values exist for individual bases; no much larger clone is one base distant. This entry belongs to a study of T cells in tuberculosis (dated by TCRdb to about 2018). Notes on the research overall: In the study, CD1B tetramers and high-throughput TCR immunosequencing were combined to characterize T cells specific for the mycobacterial lipid antigen glucose monomycolate (GMM). With around 10 people per group, a South African clinical cohort compared IGRA-negative adolescents, IGRA-positive adolescents with latent tuberculosis, and adults with active tuberculosis. Active tuberculosis patient PBMC were archived before or within 7 days of starting standard anti-tuberculosis treatment.

What the time point label conveys for this sample: new active TB diagnosis, blood taken before or within 7 days of starting treatment. Patients with active tuberculosis were defined as newly diagnosed, HIV-seronegative South African adults aged 18 years or older. Confirmation of active tuberculosis came from positive sputum smear microscopy and/or a positive M. tuberculosis culture. Immunosequencing was performed on unsorted cryopreserved PBMC, with some 98,000 T cells per clinical donor covered on average. Based on the germline V gene, the CDR1 and CDR2 sequences are SGHNT and YENEEA. The junction shows trimming of 4 bases on V and 6 bases on J, and the gene matches do not reach 6 bases of it. Reading from cysteine to phenylalanine, the CDR3 counts 15 amino acids. Solely the CDR3 DNA is kept, with 45 bases framed from the first base. What the work shows at the level of the full study, not this receptor alone: A classifier using the diverse GMM-specific repertoire reached just over 85% accuracy (AUROC 0.9 to 0.95), compared with approximately 73% accuracy using GEM motif frequencies. Clinical samples were selected based on the availability of cryopreserved specimens, with adults included as active tuberculosis cases and adolescents included as controls. Compared with IGRA-negative controls, TCR-alpha repertoires from active tuberculosis had smaller mean NN-distances to GMM-specific TCRs, which suggests clonal expansion of these TCRs. The smaller NN-distances in active tuberculosis patients were driven in part by shorter CDR3-alpha lengths, while the difference seen for TCR-beta was not statistically significant.

The immunoSEQ multiplex PCR assay was used to generate TCR libraries, with TCR-beta and/or TCR-alpha/delta assays applied to each sample. The amplified TCR libraries were sequenced using the Illumina high-throughput platform. In the source study's methods: Clustering and dimensionality reduction were performed using pairwise TCRdist distances among GMM-specific receptors from ex vivo sorted or in vitro expanded T cells. Each clinical repertoire was assigned a mean NN-distance score, defined as the average TCRdist to the nearest 10% of tetramer-positive reference sequences. GEM TCR motif frequency was calculated as the fraction of unique TCRs that matched known GEM sequences by V/J usage and CDR3 length. Linear discriminant analysis with leave-one-out cross-validation, implemented in scikit-learn, was used to classify active tuberculosis. Imported from immuneACCESS, the table was reduced by TCRdb to in-frame sequences with V and J called. These copies leave out some clones; in studies compared against another copy, an unresolved V gene accounts for under half, and the cause of the remainder is not known. V and J calls and clone size follow that table, whereas D and trimming were derived from the DNA. The sample table lists tens of thousands of clones, 90% to 95% of them with a count of one. Jointly, the top ten make up about 1.5% of the sample.

This chain is built from TRBV11-3 and TRBJ2-2; 9 bases in the middle match TRBD2. The clonotype originates from an adult with tuberculosis. The source material was PBMCs, sampled at tuberculosis diagnosis. The bases are TGTGCCAGCAGCTCGGGGACTAGCCGAGCCGGGGAGCTGTTTTTT. This sequence encodes CASSSGTSRAGELFF.